This passage covers 9 T cell receptor beta chains from one sample sequenced in a study of T-cell memory formation after mild COVID-19. MiXCR, applied by TCRdb to the 5' RACE reads, yields one record per CDR3 protein. The data hold around 450,000 distinct CDR3 sequences, with 20% observed a single time. The sequencing sample was made of PBMCs or a T cell subset sorted from them (not recorded which). The receptors come from an adult woman who had mild COVID-19 (a few samples of this study predate the infection). Cell type and time point are not known.

CDR3: CASSATGYGYTF. CDR3 coding DNA: TGTGCCAGCAGTGCCACGGGCTATGGCTACACCTTC. The chain recombines TRBV25-1 with TRBJ1-2; D remains unclear. This CDR3 is built from 12 residues. The V and J ends lost 4 bases and 4 bases respectively, with 7 bases between them. CDR1 is MGHDK and CDR2 is SYGVNS in the germline V gene.

In its sample, this clonotype was seen a few times. This CDR3 is CASSIRGAGEKLFF. The DNA of the CDR3 is TGTGCCAGTTCGATCAGGGGGGCCGGCGAAAAACTGTTTTTT. This sequence joins TRBV19 and TRBJ1-4, with 7 bases fitting TRBD1. Trimming removed 8 bases from V and 8 bases from J; junction bases left unmatched: 11. This CDR3 comprises 14 residues. Germline CDR1 and CDR2: LNHDA and SQIVND (reference sequence).

This chain's CDR3 is CASSLGTDLVLFF. In DNA, the CDR3 is TGTGCCAGCAGCTTAGGGACCGACTTAGTGCTGTTTTTT. The chain carries TRBV7-9 and TRBJ2-2; D not resolved. V lost 1 base, J lost 13 bases, and 13 bases lay in between. CDR3 size: 13 residues. Germline CDR1 SEHNR, CDR2 FQNEAQ (reference sequence).

The V call is TRBV12-3 or TRBV12-4, the J call TRBJ1-5; the D is unclear. V lost 6 bases, J lost 3 bases, and 15 bases lay in between. CDR3 length equals 15 residues. CDR3 region: CASSLHGGYNQPQHF. CDR3 bases: TGTGCCAGCAGCTTACATGGCGGGTACAATCAGCCCCAGCATTTT.

The chain recombines TRBV7-2 with TRBJ2-3; 10 bases line up with TRBD2. CDR3 length: 17 amino acids. Looked up from germline, CDR1 is SGHTA and CDR2 is FQGNSA. V lost 5 bases, J lost 2 bases, and 10 bases stayed unmatched. The CDR3 region is CASSLIRLAGNTDTQYF. For the CDR3, the DNA is TGTGCCAGCAGCCTTATAAGACTAGCGGGTAACACAGATACGCAGTATTTT.

This clonotype was seen only a few times. Germline is not matched at one junction end, which may reflect a read error. The CDR3 DNA reads TGTGCCAGCAGTTTAACGCCTGGGGCGAGGGGCACAGATACGCAGTATTTT. Amino acids: CASSLTPGARGTDTQYF. The rearrangement links TRBV7-3 to TRBJ2-3, with D possibly being TRBD1 or TRBD2 (5 bases each). Germline CDR1 reads SGHTA; CDR2 reads FQGTGA. CDR3 length: 17 amino acids.

This clonotype was detected a few times. The gene calls are TRBV4-1 and TRBJ2-3; 7 bases fit TRBD1. V lost 1 base and J lost 6; bases outside the gene matches: 7. The CDR3 has 15 residues. The germline V gene encodes CDR1 MGHRA and CDR2 YSYEKL. The DNA of the CDR3 is TGCGCCAGCAGCCAAGGGGACAGCCTCACTGATACGCAGTATTTT. Protein product: CASSQGDSLTDTQYF.

The chain uses TRBV3-1 and TRBJ2-7; TRBD2 matches at 7 bases. CDR1 and CDR2 (germline): LGHDT, YNNKEL (reference sequence). Losses at the gene ends were 3 bases for V and 6 bases for J; bases not matched to a gene: 5. The CDR3 length is 13 residues. The CDR3 region is CASSQSREGEQYF. CDR3 in DNA: TGTGCCAGCAGCCAGAGCAGGGAGGGCGAGCAGTACTTC.

The chain recombines TRBV6-2 or TRBV6-3 with TRBJ1-5; maybe TRBD1 (6 bases). V lost 2 bases and J 5 bases, leaving 19 bases between the germline ends. The CDR3 totals 17 residues. Germline V lookup: CDR1 MNHEY, CDR2 SVGEGT. In DNA form, the CDR3 reads TGTGCCAGCAGTTACCAAAGGGGGGGTCGGGCGGATCAGCCCCAGCATTTT. This translates into CASSYQRGGRADQPQHF.